The rows below give T cell receptor beta chains drawn from one sample of a study of T cells in Graves' hyperthyroidism and ophthalmopathy. MiXCR was run by TCRdb on the multiplex PCR reads, yielding one entry per CDR3 protein. In the table there are 500,000 to 600,000 distinct CDR3 sequences, about 43% of which are singletons. Source material: peripheral blood or thyroid tissue (not recorded which). Source of these receptors: a woman between 18 and 29 years old with Graves' hyperthyroidism. CDR3s include the opening cysteine and the closing phenylalanine or tryptophan. Each record gives: clone size, V gene, J gene, D gene, CDR3 protein, CDR3 DNA. The D gene is left open where the match is weak. Expanded clones get a size class; other rows say once, few or many, or leave the size out.

size: many; V: TRBV24-1; J: TRBJ2-3; D: TRBD1; CDR3: CATSDRTGYTQYF; DNA: TGTGCCACCAGTGATCGGACAGGCTATACGCAGTATTTT
size: few; V: TRBV7-8; J: TRBJ1-2; D: TRBD1; CDR3: CASSLGYDDREGYTF; DNA: TGTGCCAGCAGCTTAGGATACGACGACAGGGAAGGCTACACCTTC
size: .; V: TRBV6-2/TRBV6-3; J: TRBJ1-5; D: .; CDR3: CASSYYRSSNQPQHF; DNA: TGTGCCAGCAGTTACTACAGATCCAGCAATCAGCCCCAGCATTTT
size: many; V: TRBV20-1; J: TRBJ2-7; D: TRBD2; CDR3: CSARPTSGWDYEQYF; DNA: TGCAGTGCTAGACCCACTAGCGGTTGGGATTACGAGCAGTACTTC
size: .; V: TRBV6-5; J: TRBJ1-1; D: .; CDR3: CAISYRGGNTEAFF; DNA: TGTGCCATCAGTTACCGGGGGGGCAACACTGAAGCTTTCTTT
size: .; V: TRBV11-2; J: TRBJ1-2; D: .; CDR3: CASSSYTAGLYGYTF; DNA: TGTGCCAGCAGCTCATACACAGCAGGGTTGTATGGCTACACCTTC
size: .; V: TRBV12-5; J: TRBJ2-2; D: .; CDR3: CASTENTGELLF; DNA: TGTGCCTCGACAGAAAACACCGGGGAGCTGCTTTTT
size: many; V: TRBV6-1; J: TRBJ1-1; D: .; CDR3: CASRGLTAEAFF; DNA: TGTGCCAGCAGGGGACTGACGGCTGAAGCTTTCTTT
size: many; V: TRBV12-3/TRBV12-4; J: TRBJ2-7; D: TRBD2; CDR3: CASSSTSGSYEQYF; DNA: TGTGCCAGCAGCTCGACTAGCGGGAGTTACGAGCAGTACTTC
size: many; V: TRBV10-3; J: TRBJ2-7; D: .; CDR3: CAAEGDLYHEQYF; DNA: TGTGCCGCCGAGGGTGACTTATATCACGAGCAGTACTTC
size: .; V: TRBV24-1; J: TRBJ2-1; D: TRBD2; CDR3: CATSDPGTSTHNEQFF; DNA: TGTGCCACCAGTGACCCCGGGACTAGCACCCACAATGAGCAGTTCTTC
size: .; V: TRBV7-2; J: TRBJ2-1; D: .; CDR3: CASSPRGYEQFF; DNA: TGTGCCAGCAGCCCGCGGGGTTATGAGCAGTTCTTC
size: .; V: TRBV7-2; J: TRBJ1-2; D: .; CDR3: CASSLARPGVNYGYTF; DNA: TGTGCCAGCAGCTTAGCGAGACCGGGGGTAAACTATGGCTACACCTTC
size: .; V: TRBV5-1; J: TRBJ1-1; D: .; CDR3: CASSLDWSEAFF; DNA: TGCGCCAGCAGCTTGGATTGGAGTGAAGCTTTCTTT
size: .; V: TRBV10-3; J: TRBJ2-7; D: TRBD2; CDR3: CAIRVRRSIGFSGRAYEQYF; DNA: TGTGCCATCCGGGTGCGCAGGTCTATAGGGTTTAGCGGGAGGGCCTACGAGCAGTACTTC
size: many; V: TRBV19; J: TRBJ2-2; D: TRBD2; CDR3: CASTKGLVFTGELFF; DNA: TGTGCCAGTACCAAGGGACTAGTATTTACCGGGGAGCTGTTTTTT
size: .; V: TRBV29-1; J: TRBJ2-7; D: .; CDR3: CSVRQGGKSSYEQYF; DNA: TGCAGCGTTAGACAGGGAGGCAAGAGCTCCTACGAGCAGTACTTC
size: many; V: TRBV7-9; J: TRBJ1-2; D: .; CDR3: CASSLGGHYGYTF; DNA: TGTGCCAGCAGCTTGGGCGGCCACTATGGCTACACCTTC
size: .; V: TRBV6-5; J: TRBJ1-2; D: TRBD1; CDR3: CASRPQGIYGYTF; DNA: TGTGCCAGCAGGCCACAGGGGATATATGGCTACACCTTC
size: .; V: TRBV7-9; J: TRBJ1-3; D: TRBD1; CDR3: CASSSDRVRNTIYF; DNA: TGTGCCAGCAGCTCGGACAGGGTAAGGAACACCATATATTTT
size: many; V: TRBV2; J: TRBJ2-5; D: TRBD1; CDR3: CASRQGVGETQYF; DNA: TGTGCCAGCAGACAGGGGGTGGGGGAGACCCAGTACTTC
size: .; V: TRBV10-3; J: TRBJ2-7; D: TRBD1; CDR3: CAISDYSVLGGGEQYF; DNA: TGTGCCATCAGTGACTATAGCGTCCTAGGGGGCGGCGAGCAGTACTTC
size: many; V: TRBV7-9; J: TRBJ1-4; D: .; CDR3: CASSLASGLEKLFF; DNA: TGTGCCAGCAGCTTAGCGTCGGGGTTGGAAAAACTGTTTTTT
size: once; V: TRBV7-9; J: TRBJ2-6; D: TRBD1; CDR3: CASSTGGLSGANVLTF; DNA: TGTGCCAGCAGCACAGGGGGCCTTTCTGGGGCCAACGTCCTGACTTTC
size: many; V: TRBV2; J: TRBJ2-5; D: TRBD2; CDR3: CASSERGLADRATQYF; DNA: TGTGCCAGCAGTGAAAGAGGACTAGCGGATCGTGCGACCCAGTACTTC
size: once; V: TRBV10-3; J: TRBJ2-1; D: TRBD2; CDR3: CAIRGTSAINEQFF; DNA: TGTGCCATCAGGGGGACTAGCGCGATAAATGAGCAGTTCTTC
size: .; V: TRBV7-8; J: TRBJ1-5; D: TRBD1; CDR3: CASSLDRGGVSPPQHF; DNA: TGTGCCAGCAGCTTAGATAGAGGGGGCGTTAGCCCGCCCCAGCATTTT
size: many; V: TRBV20-1; J: TRBJ1-4; D: .; CDR3: CSGRWGANEKLFF; DNA: TGCAGTGGGAGATGGGGGGCTAATGAAAAACTGTTTTTT